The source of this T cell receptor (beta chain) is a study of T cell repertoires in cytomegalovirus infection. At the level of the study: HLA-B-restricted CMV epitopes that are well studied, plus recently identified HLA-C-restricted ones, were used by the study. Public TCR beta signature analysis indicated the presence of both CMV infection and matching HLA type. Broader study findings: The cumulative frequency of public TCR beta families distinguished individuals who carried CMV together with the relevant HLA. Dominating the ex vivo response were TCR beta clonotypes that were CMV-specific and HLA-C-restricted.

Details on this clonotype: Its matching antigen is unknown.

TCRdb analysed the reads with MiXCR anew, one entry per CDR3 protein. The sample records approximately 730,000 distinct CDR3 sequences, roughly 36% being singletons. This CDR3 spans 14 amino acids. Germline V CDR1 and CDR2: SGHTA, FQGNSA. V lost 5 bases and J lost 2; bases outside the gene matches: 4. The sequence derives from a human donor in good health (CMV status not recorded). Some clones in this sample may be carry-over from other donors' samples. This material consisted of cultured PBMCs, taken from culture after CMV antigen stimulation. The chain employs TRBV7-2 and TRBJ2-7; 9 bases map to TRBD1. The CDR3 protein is CASSRDRGAYEQYF. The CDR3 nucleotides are TGTGCCAGCAGCAGAGACAGGGGGGCCTACGAGCAGTACTTC.